These T cell receptor beta chains were read from a single sample in a study of blood T cell repertoires in COVID-19. Only in-frame clones appear in the TCRdb table, and some are missing; sequencing was by immunoSEQ multiplex PCR. This table has tens of thousands of clones, roughly 90% appearing once. Sequencing was done on a sample of peripheral blood. All receptors derive from a man between 45 and 60 years old with COVID-19, enrolled during active disease. The CDR3 runs from the conserved cysteine through the conserved F or W. A D gene is named only where the DNA matches it firmly. Clone size, where shown, is once, few, many, or a class for clones that have expanded.

V: TRBV11-2; size: -; D: -; J: TRBJ2-3; CDR3: CASSSLPGSALDTQYF; DNA: TGTGCCAGCAGCTCCCTTCCGGGGTCGGCGCTAGATACGCAGTATTTT
V: TRBV7-3; size: -; D: -; J: TRBJ1-1; CDR3: CASSLNGEGSTEAFF; DNA: TGTGCCAGCAGCTTAAATGGGGAGGGAAGCACTGAAGCTTTCTTT
V: TRBV7-2; size: -; D: TRBD1; J: TRBJ1-3; CDR3: CASSLYGTGIGNTIYF; DNA: TGTGCCAGCAGCTTGTACGGGACAGGGATCGGAAACACCATATATTTT
V: TRBV11-2; size: -; D: TRBD2; J: TRBJ2-1; CDR3: CASSLRAGIDYNEQFF; DNA: TGTGCCAGCAGCTTAAGAGCGGGGATTGACTACAATGAGCAGTTCTTC
V: TRBV10-1; size: -; D: -; J: TRBJ2-7; CDR3: CASSEEKAGQYF; DNA: TGCGCCAGCAGTGAAGAGAAGGCGGGGCAGTACTTC
V: TRBV18; size: -; D: -; J: TRBJ1-1; CDR3: CASRGDMNTEAFF; DNA: TGTGCCAGCCGGGGGGATATGAACACTGAAGCTTTCTTT
V: TRBV30; size: -; D: -; J: TRBJ1-2; CDR3: CAWSRQGNYGYTF; DNA: TGTGCCTGGAGTAGGCAGGGCAACTATGGCTACACCTTC
V: TRBV19; size: -; D: -; J: TRBJ2-1; CDR3: CASSIGKGGLRSGLSSYNEQFF; DNA: TGTGCCAGTAGTATAGGGAAGGGCGGACTACGCAGTGGGCTTAGCTCCTACAATGAGCAGTTCTTC
V: TRBV30; size: -; D: -; J: TRBJ2-3; CDR3: CAWSDGASYTQYF; DNA: TGTGCCTGGAGTGATGGGGCTTCTTATACGCAGTATTTT
V: TRBV28; size: once; D: -; J: TRBJ2-7; CDR3: CASNEQGSSYEQYF; DNA: TGTGCCAGCAACGAACAGGGCAGTTCCTACGAGCAGTACTTC
V: TRBV7-2; size: -; D: -; J: TRBJ2-7; CDR3: CASSHQGYEQYF; DNA: TGTGCCAGCAGCCATCAGGGCTACGAGCAGTACTTC
V: TRBV30; size: -; D: -; J: TRBJ1-2; CDR3: CAWSVPRAYGYTF; DNA: TGTGCCTGGAGTGTACCGAGGGCCTATGGCTACACCTTC
V: TRBV6-5; size: -; D: -; J: TRBJ2-5; CDR3: CASSRQSPRETQYF; DNA: TGTGCCAGCAGCCGACAATCACCGAGAGAGACCCAGTACTTC
V: TRBV3-1/TRBV3-2; size: -; D: -; J: TRBJ2-3; CDR3: CASSQDSRGTDTQYF; DNA: TGTGCCAGCAGCCAAGATTCGCGGGGCACAGATACGCAGTATTTT
V: TRBV9; size: few; D: TRBD2; J: TRBJ2-3; CDR3: CASSVGTSGGASADTQYF; DNA: TGTGCCAGCAGCGTAGGGACTAGCGGGGGGGCCTCGGCAGATACGCAGTATTTT
V: TRBV2; size: -; D: TRBD1; J: TRBJ1-5; CDR3: CASSAGTGYRPQHF; DNA: TGTGCCAGCAGTGCCGGGACAGGGTATCGGCCCCAGCATTTT
V: TRBV10-3; size: -; D: TRBD2; J: TRBJ2-1; CDR3: CAHAGLAGGNEQFF; DNA: TGTGCCCATGCGGGGCTAGCGGGGGGAAATGAGCAGTTCTTC
V: TRBV6-1; size: -; D: TRBD1; J: TRBJ1-2; CDR3: CASRSGGAGYGYTF; DNA: TGTGCCAGCAGATCAGGGGGCGCGGGCTATGGCTACACCTTC
V: TRBV28; size: -; D: TRBD1; J: TRBJ1-2; CDR3: CASSWGQSPAGYTF; DNA: TGTGCCAGCAGTTGGGGACAGTCCCCGGCCGGCTACACCTTC
V: TRBV9; size: -; D: -; J: TRBJ1-6; CDR3: CASRSGVDNSPLHF; DNA: TGTGCCAGCAGATCAGGGGTAGATAATTCACCCCTCCACTTT
V: TRBV6-6; size: -; D: TRBD2; J: TRBJ2-1; CDR3: CASSYNRGGARNEQFF; DNA: TGTGCCAGCAGTTACAACCGCGGGGGGGCACGGAATGAGCAGTTCTTC
V: TRBV11-2; size: -; D: -; J: TRBJ2-2; CDR3: CASSFLPGSTGELFF; DNA: TGTGCCAGCAGCTTCTTACCAGGCTCCACCGGGGAGCTGTTTTTT
V: TRBV7-6; size: -; D: -; J: TRBJ1-1; CDR3: CASSIRSGGNTEAFF; DNA: TGTGCCAGCAGCATTAGGTCCGGGGGGAACACTGAAGCTTTCTTT
V: TRBV5-4; size: -; D: TRBD2; J: TRBJ2-3; CDR3: CASRGGGETDTQYF; DNA: TGTGCCAGCAGAGGCGGGGGGGAAACAGATACGCAGTATTTT
V: TRBV3-1/TRBV3-2; size: -; D: TRBD2; J: TRBJ2-3; CDR3: CASSPGLATDTQYF; DNA: TGTGCCAGCAGCCCGGGACTAGCTACAGATACGCAGTATTTT
V: TRBV5-1; size: -; D: -; J: TRBJ1-1; CDR3: CASTATGGNTEAFF; DNA: TGCGCCAGCACCGCAACGGGGGGCAACACTGAAGCTTTCTTT
V: TRBV5-1; size: -; D: TRBD1; J: TRBJ2-7; CDR3: CASSYSPGQTYEQYF; DNA: TGCGCCAGCAGCTATTCTCCGGGACAGACCTACGAGCAGTACTTC
V: TRBV20-1; size: -; D: -; J: TRBJ1-2; CDR3: CSASRHGQGQGGYTF; DNA: TGCAGTGCTAGTAGGCATGGGCAGGGCCAGGGTGGCTACACCTTC
V: TRBV28; size: few; D: TRBD1; J: TRBJ1-2; CDR3: CASSQGGSIRRYGYTF; DNA: TGTGCCAGCTCACAGGGGGGCTCAATCCGCCGCTATGGCTACACCTTC
V: TRBV3-1/TRBV3-2; size: -; D: TRBD1; J: TRBJ1-2; CDR3: CASSRTGIGYTF; DNA: TGTGCCAGCAGCCGGACAGGGATCGGCTACACCTTC
V: TRBV5-1; size: -; D: TRBD1; J: TRBJ2-2; CDR3: CASSVGQGTGELFF; DNA: TGCGCCAGCAGCGTGGGACAGGGGACCGGGGAGCTGTTTTTT
V: TRBV6-6; size: once; D: TRBD1; J: TRBJ1-4; CDR3: CASTILGQGFEKLFF; DNA: TGTGCCAGCACCATCCTTGGACAGGGTTTTGAAAAACTGTTTTTT
V: TRBV7-8; size: -; D: TRBD1; J: TRBJ1-2; CDR3: CASSSQGGVNYGYTF; DNA: TGTGCCAGCAGCTCCCAAGGGGGCGTTAACTATGGCTACACCTTC
V: TRBV5-5; size: -; D: TRBD1; J: TRBJ1-5; CDR3: CASSFWQGGNQPQHF; DNA: TGTGCCAGCAGCTTTTGGCAGGGGGGTAATCAGCCCCAGCATTTT
V: TRBV11-2; size: -; D: -; J: TRBJ2-1; CDR3: CASQTGVWDNEQFF; DNA: TGTGCCAGCCAGACTGGTGTTTGGGACAATGAGCAGTTCTTC
V: TRBV19; size: -; D: TRBD1; J: TRBJ1-6; CDR3: CASSMGQVVVSPLHF; DNA: TGTGCCAGTAGTATGGGACAGGTGGTTGTTTCACCCCTCCACTTT
V: TRBV3-1/TRBV3-2; size: -; D: TRBD1; J: TRBJ1-2; CDR3: CASSRRQGESYGYTF; DNA: TGTGCCAGCAGCCGACGACAGGGCGAGAGCTATGGCTACACCTTC
V: TRBV29-1; size: -; D: -; J: TRBJ1-5; CDR3: CSVAGGEGNQPQHF; DNA: TGCAGCGTTGCTGGGGGCGAGGGCAATCAGCCCCAGCATTTT
V: TRBV6-5; size: -; D: -; J: TRBJ1-1; CDR3: CASSLTGNTEAFF; DNA: TGTGCCAGCAGTTTAACAGGGAACACTGAAGCTTTCTTT
V: TRBV6-5; size: -; D: -; J: TRBJ1-3; CDR3: CASTVTEGNTIYF; DNA: TGTGCCAGCACCGTGACTGAAGGAAACACCATATATTTT
V: TRBV6-5; size: many; D: TRBD2; J: TRBJ2-3; CDR3: CASSIAGGPDTQYF; DNA: TGTGCCAGCAGCATAGCGGGGGGCCCGGATACGCAGTATTTT
V: TRBV5-1; size: -; D: -; J: TRBJ2-3; CDR3: CASSGSGVSTDTQYF; DNA: TGCGCCAGCAGCGGCTCGGGGGTTAGCACAGATACGCAGTATTTT
V: TRBV14; size: -; D: TRBD1; J: TRBJ2-3; CDR3: CASRGWDRGRTDTQYF; DNA: TGTGCCAGCAGGGGGTGGGACAGGGGTCGCACAGATACGCAGTATTTT
V: TRBV6-5; size: -; D: TRBD1; J: TRBJ2-3; CDR3: CASSQTGGGSGTQYF; DNA: TGTGCCAGCAGCCAGACAGGGGGTGGAAGTGGTACGCAGTATTTT
V: TRBV3-1/TRBV3-2; size: -; D: -; J: TRBJ1-6; CDR3: CASSRVGGSPLHF; DNA: TGTGCCAGCAGCCGGGTGGGGGGGTCACCCCTCCACTTT
V: TRBV7-2; size: -; D: TRBD1; J: TRBJ2-2; CDR3: CASSLAGTGGGGELFF; DNA: TGTGCCAGCAGCTTAGCGGGGACAGGGGGCGGCGGGGAGCTGTTTTTT
V: TRBV11-3; size: once; D: TRBD1; J: TRBJ2-5; CDR3: CASSPTGERETQYF; DNA: TGTGCCAGCAGCCCTACAGGGGAGCGAGAGACCCAGTACTTC
V: TRBV9; size: -; D: -; J: TRBJ1-2; CDR3: CASSPQGQNYGYTF; DNA: TGTGCCAGCAGCCCACAGGGACAAAACTATGGCTACACCTTC
V: TRBV19; size: -; D: TRBD2; J: TRBJ2-5; CDR3: CASSAGLAGGETQYF; DNA: TGTGCCAGTAGTGCCGGACTAGCGGGGGGAGAGACCCAGTACTTC
V: TRBV19; size: -; D: TRBD1; J: TRBJ1-1; CDR3: CASSMDRWGTEAFF; DNA: TGTGCCAGTAGTATGGACAGGTGGGGCACTGAAGCTTTCTTT
V: TRBV6-2/TRBV6-3; size: -; D: TRBD2; J: TRBJ2-2; CDR3: CASSRTSGGVSNTGELFF; DNA: TGTGCCAGCAGTCGGACTAGCGGGGGGGTATCGAACACCGGGGAGCTGTTTTTT